The 21 T cell receptor beta chains given below trace back to one sample, sequenced in a study of CD8 T cells in ankylosing spondylitis. MiXCR was run by TCRdb on the 5' RACE reads, yielding one entry per CDR3 protein. There are about 140,000 distinct CDR3 sequences in the sample; roughly 7.7% occur only once, and 6% to 8% lies in the top ten. Sample: synovial fluid, either unsorted or a sorted T cell fraction (not recorded which). The receptors originated from a male donor with ankylosing spondylitis.

The chain joins TRBV28 to TRBJ1-5, with 9 nucleotides matching TRBD1. This CDR3 is 16 amino acids long. Unmatched junction bases numbered 8, after V lost 4 bases and J lost 4 bases. Germline V lookup: CDR1 MDHEN, CDR2 SYDVKM. This CDR3 is CASSSPTGGRNQPQHF. CDR3 nucleotide sequence: TGTGCCAGCAGTTCACCGACAGGGGGTCGGAATCAGCCCCAGCATTTT.

A few counts support this clonotype. The rearrangement uses TRBV5-5 and TRBJ2-7, with D perhaps being TRBD1 or TRBD2 (5 bases each). Germline V gene sequence: CDR1 SGHKS, CDR2 YYEKEE (reference sequence). Trimming pared 2 bases from V and 4 bases from J, leaving 19 bases between. The length of the CDR3 is 16 residues. CDR3 protein: CASSFKTGTQGYEQYF. The DNA for the CDR3 is TGTGCCAGCAGCTTCAAAACCGGGACCCAAGGATACGAGCAGTACTTC. The full variable domain, in which reference TRBV5-5 and TRBJ2-7 provide the parts outside the CDR3, is DAGVTQSPTHLIKTRGQQVTLRCSPISGHKSVSWYQQVLGQGPQFIFQYYEKEERGRGNFPDRFSARQFPNYSSELNVNALLLGDSALYLCASSFKTGTQGYEQYFGPGTRLTVT.

CDR3 region: CASSEGGGNQPQHF. DNA of the CDR3: TGTGCCAGCTCGGAAGGGGGGGGGAATCAGCCCCAGCATTTT. This chain joins TRBV11-1 and TRBJ1-5; D may be TRBD1 (6 bases). CDR1 and CDR2 from the germline V gene are SGHAT and FQDESV (reference sequence). V was clipped by 8 bases and J by 4 bases, with 15 bases between them. The CDR3 length is 14 residues.

This sequence joins TRBV9 and TRBJ2-1; D gene unclear. This CDR3 is built from 15 residues. The germline V and J ends were trimmed by 4 bases and 9 bases, with 20 bases remaining between them. CDR1 and CDR2 (germline): SGDLS, YYNGEE. CDR3 nucleotides: TGTGCCAGCAGCTCCTTAAGGGCTGGGGATGGTGAGCAGTTCTTC. This sequence encodes CASSSLRAGDGEQFF.

The chain combines TRBV6-5 with TRBJ2-7; no clear D. Germline V gene data show CDR1 as MNHEY and CDR2 as SVGAGI. With 4 bases removed from V and 5 bases from J, the gap between germline ends came to 15 bases. The CDR3 is 14 amino acids. Written as DNA, the CDR3 is TGTGCCAGCAGTTTGACCTCGATGGGTGACGAGCAGTACTTC. This encodes CASSLTSMGDEQYF.

V usage is TRBV2 and J usage is TRBJ1-2; the D is unclear. The CDR3 is 13 residues long. V was clipped by 2 bases and J by 4 bases, with 8 bases between them. Germline values: CDR1 SNHLY, CDR2 FYNNEI. The CDR3 coding sequence is TGTGCCAGCAGTGAACAGACCTTCTATGGCTACACCTTC. The encoded protein is CASSEQTFYGYTF.

This clonotype was picked up many times. V is TRBV20-1 and J is TRBJ1-2, with unresolved D. The V end lost 6 bases, the J end lost 0 bases, and 11 bases lay between the germline ends. Per germline, CDR1 DFQATT and CDR2 SNEGSKA (reference sequence). The CDR3 extends over 13 amino acids. CDR3 loop: CSAPENSNYGYTF. For the CDR3, the DNA is TGCAGTGCACCGGAGAACTCTAACTATGGCTACACCTTC.

This clonotype was recorded at least ten times. CDR3 residues: CASTSFGRGGTEAFF. CDR3 bases: TGTGCCAGCACTTCGTTCGGGAGGGGGGGAACTGAAGCTTTCTTT. The V gene is TRBV27, the J gene TRBJ1-1; a weak D match, TRBD1 (6 bases). This CDR3 region has 15 residues. Germline V gene data show CDR1 as MNHEY and CDR2 as SMNVEV (reference sequence). With 7 bases removed from V and 5 bases from J, the gap between germline ends came to 20 bases.

The chain uses TRBV5-1 and TRBJ2-2, with TRBD1 as a possible D gene (5 bases). The CDR3 totals 15 residues. Trimming took off 4 bases at V and 0 bases at J, with 10 bases between the two ends. Germline-derived CDR1 and CDR2 are SGHRS and YFSETQ. CDR3 nucleotides: TGCGCCAGCAGCCCGACGACAGCGAACACCGGGGAGCTGTTTTTT. This translates into CASSPTTANTGELFF.

This clonotype appeared many times. The chain joins TRBV7-2 to TRBJ2-3; D is ambiguous. In germline, CDR1 is SGHTA, CDR2 FQGNSA. The CDR3 loop spans 14 amino acids. V was pared by 5 bases and J by 2 bases, with 11 bases between. The CDR3 region has the DNA TGTGCCAGCAGCGAGACGGGTTACACAGATACGCAGTATTTT. Translated, it gives CASSETGYTDTQYF.

There are many counts of this clonotype. This chain joins TRBV28 and TRBJ1-5, with unresolved D. The CDR3 runs 12 residues. Trimming took off 5 bases at V and 8 bases at J, with 10 bases between the two ends. Germline V CDR1 and CDR2: MDHEN, SYDVKM. The CDR3 sequence is CASSLGGKPQHF. In nucleotides, the CDR3 is TGTGCCAGCAGTCTGGGCGGGAAGCCCCAGCATTTT.

The rearrangement links TRBV11-2 to TRBJ2-5, with a tentative D call TRBD1 (5 bases). CDR1 is SGHAT and CDR2 is FQNNGV in the germline V gene. This CDR3 has 20 residues. Trimming cost V 1 base and J 2 bases, with 26 bases left between them. CDR3 sequence reads: CASSLVIRQGADGLQETQYF. The CDR3 DNA reads as TGTGCCAGCAGCTTAGTAATCAGGCAAGGGGCCGACGGCCTTCAAGAGACCCAGTACTTC.

This clonotype was counted ten times or more. The V gene is TRBV20-1, the J gene TRBJ2-5; no clear D gene. The CDR3 is made up of 12 amino acids. V lost 0 bases and J 7 bases, leaving 9 bases between the germline ends. Germline V CDR1 and CDR2: DFQATT, SNEGSKA (reference sequence). Written as DNA, the CDR3 is TGCAGTGCTAGAGATGGGAAGGGGACCCAGTACTTC. It specifies CSARDGKGTQYF.

This clonotype was counted ten times or more. J is TRBJ2-3 and V is TRBV7-9; 8 bases line up with TRBD1. Trimming took 4 bases from V and 0 from J; bases not matched to a gene: 0. This CDR3 is built from 14 residues. Germline V gene sequence: CDR1 SEHNR, CDR2 FQNEAQ (reference sequence). The CDR3 here is CASSWTGSTDTQYF. The CDR3 bases are TGTGCCAGCAGCTGGACAGGGAGCACAGATACGCAGTATTTT.

This clonotype was seen only a few times. The chain is built from TRBV9 and TRBJ1-1; D may be TRBD1 (5 bases). Germline-derived CDR1 and CDR2 are SGDLS and YYNGEE. This CDR3 comprises 14 residues. V lost 4 bases and J 5 bases, leaving 15 bases between the germline ends. The CDR3 reads CASSLGLGETEAFF. The CDR3 DNA follows: TGTGCCAGCAGCCTCGGTCTAGGGGAAACTGAAGCTTTCTTT.

A few counts support this clonotype. The chain employs TRBV7-2 and TRBJ2-7; 7 nucleotides line up with TRBD2. Trimming cost V 0 bases and J 5 bases; bases outside gene matches: 1. Germline V gene data show CDR1 as SGHTA and CDR2 as FQGNSA. CDR3 length equals 13 residues. The CDR3 nucleotides read TGTGCCAGCAGCTTAGCGGGAGGGCACGAGCAGTACTTC. Protein: CASSLAGGHEQYF.

The chain is built from TRBV10-3 and TRBJ1-2; possible D gene TRBD1, 5 bases. Between the trimmed V and J ends, which lost 1 base and 3 bases, there was a span of 9 bases. This CDR3 is 14 amino acids long. Per the germline V gene, CDR1 is ENHRY and CDR2 is SYGVKD. The CDR3 spells CAISEWGKDYGYTF. The CDR3, as DNA: TGTGCCATCAGTGAGTGGGGGAAGGACTATGGCTACACCTTC.

There are many counts of this clonotype. This chain joins TRBV6-1 and TRBJ2-1, with D perhaps TRBD1 or TRBD2 (6 bases each). Germline V CDR1 and CDR2: MNHNS, SASEGT. The CDR3 is 15 amino acids. Between the trimmed V and J ends, which lost 6 bases and 9 bases, there was a span of 21 bases. Written as DNA, the CDR3 is TGTGCCAGCAGCCCGGGGGCGGGATTTAACAGTGAGCAGTTCTTC. It specifies CASSPGAGFNSEQFF.

This sequence joins TRBV11-3 and TRBJ1-5, with D possibly being TRBD1 (5 bases). Per germline, CDR1 SGHNT and CDR2 YENEEA. The V gene lost 5 bases and the J gene lost 2 bases, with 13 bases spanning the gap. The CDR3 length is 15 residues. The CDR3 loop reads CASSGQGPGNQPQHF. The CDR3 DNA reads TGTGCCAGCAGCGGGCAGGGTCCTGGCAATCAGCCCCAGCATTTT.

Only a few counts were recorded for this clonotype. The V call is TRBV20-1, the J call TRBJ1-6, with D hard to call. CDR3 length: 14 amino acids. V lost 6 bases and J 9 bases, leaving 18 bases between the germline ends. Germline V gives CDR1 DFQATT, CDR2 SNEGSKA (reference sequence). CDR3 nucleotide sequence: TGCAGTGCCGTCCCAGGACTTGAACGTTCACCCCTCCACTTT. Its translation is CSAVPGLERSPLHF.

As to this clonotype: This may be a read error: a much more frequent sequence differs by one nucleotide. V usage is TRBV9 and J usage is TRBJ2-1; D call uncertain. The CDR3 sequence is 15 residues long. Germline V lookup: CDR1 SGDLS, CDR2 YYNGEE. The chain's CDR3 is CASSSGPYYYNEQVF. The CDR3 nucleotides are TGTGCCAGCAGCTCCGGCCCTTATTACTACAATGAGCAGGTCTTC.